The TCR beta chain described here comes from a study of blood T cell repertoires in COVID-19. This table comes from immunoSEQ multiplex PCR, and its TCRdb copy is limited to in-frame clones, with some not included. The repertoire includes roughly 500,000 clones, about 91% of them detected once, and about 1% sits in the top ten. Germline loops: CDR1 MNHEY, CDR2 SMNVEV (reference sequence). CDR3 size: 16 residues. Trimming removed 7 bases from V and 1 base from J; junction bases left unmatched: 11. The V call is TRBV27, the J call TRBJ2-5, with TRBD1 identical over 8 bases. The TCR was taken from a man aged 18 to 29 with COVID-19, enrolled during active disease. Source material: peripheral blood. The CDR3 loop is CASTGQGMTGQETQYF. CDR3 coding DNA: TGTGCCAGCACCGGACAGGGAATGACGGGCCAAGAGACCCAGTACTTC.